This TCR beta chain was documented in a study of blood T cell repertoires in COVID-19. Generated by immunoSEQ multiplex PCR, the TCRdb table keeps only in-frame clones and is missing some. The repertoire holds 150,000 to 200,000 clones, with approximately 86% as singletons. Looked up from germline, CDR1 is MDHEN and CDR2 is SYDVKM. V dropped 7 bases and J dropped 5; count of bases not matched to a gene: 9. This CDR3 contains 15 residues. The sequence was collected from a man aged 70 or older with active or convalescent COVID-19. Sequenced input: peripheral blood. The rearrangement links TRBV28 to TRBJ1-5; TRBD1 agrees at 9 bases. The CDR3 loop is CASNPGTGIHQPQHF. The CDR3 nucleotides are TGTGCCAGCAACCCCGGGACAGGGATCCATCAGCCCCAGCATTTT.